A selection of T cell receptor beta chains follows, all from one sample in a study of human T cells and chemical hapten exposure. TCRdb reanalysed the RACE reads using MiXCR and keeps one entry per CDR3 protein. The data show approximately 89,000 distinct CDR3 sequences, roughly a tenth seen once. Specimen: whole blood, collected in connection with sensitization to the hapten diphenylcyclopropenone (DPC). Source of these receptors: a woman aged 25 to 39 with alopecia areata. Some clones in this sample may be carry-over from other donors' samples. Each CDR3 is given with its conserved first and last residue. The order of the fields is D gene, clone size, V gene, J gene, CDR3 protein, CDR3 DNA. The D gene is left open where the match is weak. A clone size is listed for some rows: how often the clone was seen (once, few, many), or a class if it is expanded.

D: -
size: -
V: TRBV20-1
J: TRBJ1-1
CDR3: CSASPGEVGTEAFF
DNA: TGCAGTGCTAGTCCAGGGGAAGTGGGCACTGAAGCTTTCTTT

D: -
size: few
V: TRBV6-2/TRBV6-3
J: TRBJ1-4
CDR3: CASSRTPGSEKLFF
DNA: TGTGCCAGCAGCCGGACCCCCGGGAGTGAAAAACTGTTTTTT

D: -
size: many
V: TRBV29-1
J: TRBJ2-5
CDR3: CSAAQSYQETQYF
DNA: TGCAGCGCCGCACAATCGTACCAAGAGACCCAGTACTTC

D: -
size: -
V: TRBV12-3/TRBV12-4
J: TRBJ2-5
CDR3: CASSIQETQYF
DNA: TGTGCCAGCAGTATACAAGAGACCCAGTACTTC

D: -
size: -
V: TRBV7-8
J: TRBJ1-5
CDR3: CASSLASADNQPQHF
DNA: TGTGCCAGCAGCTTAGCGTCGGCAGATAATCAGCCCCAGCATTTT

D: -
size: many
V: TRBV7-9
J: TRBJ2-5
CDR3: CASSLARYQETQYF
DNA: TGTGCCAGCAGCTTAGCGAGGTACCAAGAGACCCAGTACTTC

D: -
size: few
V: TRBV20-1
J: TRBJ1-6
CDR3: CSAADVNNSPLHF
DNA: TGCAGTGCTGCTGACGTCAATAATTCACCCCTCCACTTT

D: -
size: many
V: TRBV18
J: TRBJ1-4
CDR3: CASSPQETGSNEKLFF
DNA: TGTGCCAGCTCACCACAGGAAACAGGGTCTAATGAAAAACTGTTTTTT

D: -
size: many
V: TRBV20-1
J: TRBJ2-7
CDR3: CSARVPGAGYEQYF
DNA: TGCAGTGCTAGAGTGCCGGGAGCGGGTTACGAGCAGTACTTC

D: -
size: many
V: TRBV18
J: TRBJ2-4
CDR3: CASSPPTADIQYF
DNA: TGTGCCAGCTCACCACCCACGGCGGACATTCAGTACTTC

D: TRBD2
size: many
V: TRBV10-3
J: TRBJ2-4
CDR3: CAISVGAGGGNIQYF
DNA: TGTGCCATCAGTGTTGGAGCGGGAGGGGGAAACATTCAGTACTTC

D: -
size: -
V: TRBV29-1
J: TRBJ2-7
CDR3: CSVGDFEQYF
DNA: TGCAGCGTTGGTGATTTCGAGCAGTACTTC

D: -
size: -
V: TRBV20-1
J: TRBJ2-1
CDR3: CSAPTRRDRGYNEQFF
DNA: TGCAGTGCTCCAACCCGGCGCGACCGGGGTTACAATGAGCAGTTCTTC

D: TRBD1
size: -
V: TRBV28
J: TRBJ1-2
CDR3: CASSSVTGYGYTF
DNA: TGTGCCAGCAGTTCGGTGACAGGGTACGGCTACACCTTC

D: -
size: few
V: TRBV28
J: TRBJ2-5
CDR3: CASRNVETQYF
DNA: TGTGCCAGCAGAAACGTAGAGACCCAGTACTTC

D: TRBD1
size: few
V: TRBV12-5
J: TRBJ2-7
CDR3: CASGLARGQGVGEQYF
DNA: TGTGCTAGTGGTTTGGCCCGGGGACAGGGGGTTGGCGAGCAGTACTTC

D: TRBD1
size: many
V: TRBV18
J: TRBJ1-1
CDR3: CASSPQGAEAFF
DNA: TGTGCCAGCTCACCCCAGGGGGCTGAAGCTTTCTTT

D: TRBD2
size: few
V: TRBV27
J: TRBJ2-1
CDR3: CASSSSSGSYNEQFF
DNA: TGTGCCAGCAGCTCCTCTAGCGGCTCCTACAATGAGCAGTTCTTC

D: -
size: many
V: TRBV28
J: TRBJ1-1
CDR3: CASSLTYTEAFF
DNA: TGTGCCAGCAGTTTAACCTACACTGAAGCTTTCTTT

D: -
size: many
V: TRBV3-1
J: TRBJ1-2
CDR3: CASSQEGGQNYGYTF
DNA: TGTGCCAGCAGCCAAGAGGGGGGTCAGAACTATGGCTACACCTTC

D: TRBD1
size: -
V: TRBV12-3/TRBV12-4
J: TRBJ2-3
CDR3: CASSLVQGAADTQYF
DNA: TGTGCCAGCAGTTTAGTCCAGGGGGCTGCAGATACGCAGTATTTT

D: TRBD2
size: -
V: TRBV5-1
J: TRBJ2-5
CDR3: CASSRPVAGGIQETQYF
DNA: TGCGCCAGCAGTCGCCCAGTCGCCGGGGGGATACAAGAGACCCAGTACTTC

D: TRBD1
size: few
V: TRBV30
J: TRBJ1-3
CDR3: CAWSSRSWTGHFSGNTIYF
DNA: TGTGCCTGGAGCTCACGGAGCTGGACAGGGCATTTCTCTGGAAACACCATATATTTT

D: TRBD1
size: -
V: TRBV28
J: TRBJ2-5
CDR3: CACSFPGQVEETQYF
DNA: TGTGCCTGCAGTTTTCCCGGACAGGTTGAAGAGACCCAGTACTTC

D: -
size: many
V: TRBV11-3
J: TRBJ1-1
CDR3: CASSAKGSEAFF
DNA: TGTGCCAGCAGCGCAAAAGGCTCTGAAGCTTTCTTT

D: TRBD1
size: many
V: TRBV6-5
J: TRBJ2-7
CDR3: CASSSTGPGEQYF
DNA: TGTGCCAGCAGTTCGACAGGGCCGGGCGAGCAGTACTTC

D: -
size: few
V: TRBV2
J: TRBJ2-3
CDR3: CASSGTATRPDTQYF
DNA: TGTGCCAGCAGTGGGACGGCCACAAGGCCAGATACGCAGTATTTT

D: TRBD2
size: many
V: TRBV29-1
J: TRBJ2-3
CDR3: CSVEISGTSRPDTQYF
DNA: TGCAGCGTTGAGATCTCCGGGACTAGCAGGCCAGATACGCAGTATTTT

D: -
size: -
V: TRBV28
J: TRBJ1-5
CDR3: CASSFITSQPQHF
DNA: TGTGCCAGCAGTTTTATCACATCCCAGCCCCAGCATTTT

D: TRBD1
size: many
V: TRBV18
J: TRBJ2-7
CDR3: CASSRRTGGYEQYF
DNA: TGTGCCAGCTCCCGACGGACAGGGGGCTACGAGCAGTACTTC

D: -
size: many
V: TRBV5-1
J: TRBJ2-5
CDR3: CASSRQVRETQYF
DNA: TGCGCCAGCAGCCGCCAGGTCCGGGAGACCCAGTACTTC

D: TRBD1
size: once
V: TRBV15
J: TRBJ2-7
CDR3: CATSKETGPYEQYF
DNA: TGTGCCACCAGCAAAGAGACAGGGCCCTACGAGCAGTACTTC

D: -
size: many
V: TRBV18
J: TRBJ1-2
CDR3: CASSPENSYGYTF
DNA: TGTGCCAGCTCACCAGAGAACAGCTATGGCTACACCTTC

D: -
size: -
V: TRBV29-1
J: TRBJ2-7
CDR3: CSVGSGSSYEQYF
DNA: TGCAGCGTCGGATCGGGGAGCTCCTACGAGCAGTACTTC

D: -
size: many
V: TRBV19
J: TRBJ1-2
CDR3: CASSNSLIYGYTF
DNA: TGTGCCAGTAGTAATTCCCTAATCTATGGCTACACCTTC

D: -
size: many
V: TRBV6-2/TRBV6-3
J: TRBJ2-4
CDR3: CASSYIAKNIQYF
DNA: TGTGCCAGCAGTTACATAGCCAAAAACATTCAGTACTTC

D: TRBD1
size: -
V: TRBV6-6
J: TRBJ1-2
CDR3: CATIRDRVFNYGYTF
DNA: TGTGCCACCATCCGGGACAGGGTCTTTAACTATGGCTACACCTTC

D: TRBD1
size: few
V: TRBV2
J: TRBJ1-5
CDR3: CASSVGQGRNQPQHF
DNA: TGTGCCAGCAGTGTGGGACAGGGGAGGAATCAGCCCCAGCATTTT

D: TRBD1
size: -
V: TRBV15
J: TRBJ1-1
CDR3: CATSGYRGARAEAFF
DNA: TGTGCCACCAGCGGTTACAGGGGAGCTCGCGCTGAAGCTTTCTTT

D: -
size: many
V: TRBV2
J: TRBJ2-7
CDR3: CASRQGFSYEQYF
DNA: TGTGCCAGCAGACAGGGTTTCTCCTACGAGCAGTACTTC

D: -
size: many
V: TRBV7-2
J: TRBJ2-2
CDR3: CATLQHALGGAENTGELFF
DNA: TGTGCCACCCTCCAGCACGCCCTTGGGGGGGCAGAGAACACCGGGGAGCTGTTTTTT

D: TRBD1
size: -
V: TRBV19
J: TRBJ2-2
CDR3: CASNQPGTGVTGELFF
DNA: TGTGCCAGTAATCAACCCGGGACAGGAGTCACCGGGGAGCTGTTTTTT

D: -
size: many
V: TRBV4-1
J: TRBJ2-7
CDR3: CASSPLSASGSHEQYF
DNA: TGCGCCAGCAGCCCGCTAAGTGCCTCGGGGAGCCACGAGCAGTACTTC

D: -
size: many
V: TRBV20-1
J: TRBJ1-3
CDR3: CSARQGSSGNTIYF
DNA: TGCAGTGCCCGCCAGGGAAGCTCTGGAAACACCATATATTTT

D: -
size: many
V: TRBV12-3/TRBV12-4
J: TRBJ2-5
CDR3: CASTPRGGGEETQYF
DNA: TGTGCCAGCACTCCCAGGGGTGGGGGAGAAGAGACCCAGTACTTC

D: TRBD2
size: many
V: TRBV29-1
J: TRBJ2-2
CDR3: CSVGASGSVNTGELFF
DNA: TGCAGCGTTGGCGCTAGCGGGAGTGTAAACACCGGGGAGCTGTTTTTT

D: -
size: many
V: TRBV4-3
J: TRBJ2-3
CDR3: CASSQDHGRDTQYF
DNA: TGCGCCAGCAGCCAAGATCACGGGCGAGATACGCAGTATTTT

D: -
size: many
V: TRBV4-3
J: TRBJ1-4
CDR3: CASSQDVGAQEKLFF
DNA: TGCGCCAGCAGCCAAGATGTGGGGGCACAGGAAAAACTGTTTTTT

D: -
size: many
V: TRBV6-2/TRBV6-3
J: TRBJ1-5
CDR3: CASSYTYSFGQFGNQPQHF
DNA: TGTGCCAGCAGTTACACCTACTCTTTTGGGCAGTTTGGGAATCAGCCCCAGCATTTT

D: -
size: few
V: TRBV5-1
J: TRBJ2-7
CDR3: CASSTATAAYEQYF
DNA: TGCGCCAGCAGCACGGCGACAGCAGCCTACGAGCAGTACTTC

D: -
size: many
V: TRBV10-3
J: TRBJ1-2
CDR3: CAISAGTATYGYTF
DNA: TGTGCCATCAGCGCCGGGACTGCAACCTATGGCTACACCTTC

D: TRBD1
size: many
V: TRBV20-1
J: TRBJ2-1
CDR3: CSAETGSSYNEQFF
DNA: TGCAGTGCAGAGACAGGGTCCTCCTACAATGAGCAGTTCTTC

D: -
size: -
V: TRBV28
J: TRBJ2-7
CDR3: CASSLVQGGYEQYF
DNA: TGTGCCAGCAGTTTAGTGCAGGGAGGCTACGAGCAGTACTTC

D: TRBD2
size: many
V: TRBV10-3
J: TRBJ2-7
CDR3: CAISASGGSPLEQYF
DNA: TGTGCCATCAGTGCTAGCGGGGGGTCCCCCCTCGAGCAGTACTTC

D: TRBD1
size: many
V: TRBV11-2
J: TRBJ2-6
CDR3: CASSVAGTGVTGANVLTF
DNA: TGTGCCAGCAGCGTAGCCGGGACAGGAGTCACTGGGGCCAACGTCCTGACTTTC

D: -
size: few
V: TRBV10-3
J: TRBJ2-1
CDR3: CAIMGLSDEQFF
DNA: TGTGCCATCATGGGTCTGTCCGATGAGCAGTTCTTC

D: -
size: many
V: TRBV7-8
J: TRBJ2-1
CDR3: CASSLMGRTNEQFF
DNA: TGTGCCAGCAGCTTAATGGGACGCACCAATGAGCAGTTCTTC

D: -
size: many
V: TRBV28
J: TRBJ2-6
CDR3: CASSSPRDSGANVLTF
DNA: TGTGCCAGCAGTTCTCCTAGGGACTCTGGGGCCAACGTCCTGACTTTC

D: -
size: few
V: TRBV15
J: TRBJ1-2
CDR3: CATSRDTGLETF
DNA: TGTGCCACCAGCAGAGATACAGGGCTTGAAACCTTC

D: TRBD1
size: -
V: TRBV7-9
J: TRBJ1-3
CDR3: CASSLADRIAGNTIYF
DNA: TGTGCCAGCAGCTTAGCGGACAGGATCGCTGGAAACACCATATATTTT